This T cell receptor (beta chain) was captured by sequencing in a study of T-cell reconstitution after alpha-beta-depleted transplantation in children. Points from the study as a whole: Reportedly, alpha-beta T cells present about two months post-transplant originated from several hundred expanded clones of graft origin. T cells produced anew were the main source of T-cell counts and diversity one year after transplant. Several patients had high TCRbeta diversity at day 60; it came from surviving recipient T cells and thymic progenitors.

V was pared by 2 bases and J by 6 bases, with 6 bases of the junction left unmatched. The length of the CDR3 is 14 residues. In this sample, this clonotype turned up many times. The antigen is not known. For TCRbeta, the library was prepared with unique molecular identifiers. From the PCR reads, TCRdb called clonotypes with MiXCR, one entry per CDR3 protein. The sample holds approximately 650,000 distinct CDR3 sequences, about an eighth seen once. This chain joins TRBV12-3 or TRBV12-4 and TRBJ1-1, with 7 bases matching TRBD1. Specimen: PBMCs, collected before TCRalphabeta/CD19-depleted stem cell transplant. The sequence was obtained from a girl under 10 years old with congenital amegakaryocytic thrombocytopenia, due to receive a stem cell transplant. CDR3 DNA sequence: TGTGCCAGCAGTTTACGGACAGGAAGGTCTGAAGCTTTCTTT. It yields the protein CASSLRTGRSEAFF.